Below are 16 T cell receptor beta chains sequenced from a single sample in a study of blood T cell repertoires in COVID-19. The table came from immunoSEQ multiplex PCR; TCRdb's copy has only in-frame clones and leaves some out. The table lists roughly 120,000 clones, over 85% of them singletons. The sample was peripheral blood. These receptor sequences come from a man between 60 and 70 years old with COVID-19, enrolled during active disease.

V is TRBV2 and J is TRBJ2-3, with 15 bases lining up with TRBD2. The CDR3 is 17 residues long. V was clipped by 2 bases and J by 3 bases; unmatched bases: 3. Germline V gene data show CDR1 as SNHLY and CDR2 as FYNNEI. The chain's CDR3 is CASSEMGLAGGTDTQYF. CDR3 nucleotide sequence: TGTGCCAGCAGTGAAATGGGACTAGCGGGAGGTACAGATACGCAGTATTTT.

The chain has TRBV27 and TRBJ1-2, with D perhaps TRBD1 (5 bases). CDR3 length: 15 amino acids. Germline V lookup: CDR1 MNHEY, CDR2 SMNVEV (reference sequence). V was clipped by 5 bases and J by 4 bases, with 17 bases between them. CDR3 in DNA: TGTGCCAGCAGTCCCGGGACTCCATTGGGCTATGGCTACACCTTC. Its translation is CASSPGTPLGYGYTF.

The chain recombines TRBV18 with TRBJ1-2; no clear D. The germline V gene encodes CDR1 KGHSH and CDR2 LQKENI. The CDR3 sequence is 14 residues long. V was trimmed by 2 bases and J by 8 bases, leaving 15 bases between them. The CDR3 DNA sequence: TGTGCCAGCTCACCAGGGAGCCTCCTCCTAGGCTACACCTTC. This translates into CASSPGSLLLGYTF.

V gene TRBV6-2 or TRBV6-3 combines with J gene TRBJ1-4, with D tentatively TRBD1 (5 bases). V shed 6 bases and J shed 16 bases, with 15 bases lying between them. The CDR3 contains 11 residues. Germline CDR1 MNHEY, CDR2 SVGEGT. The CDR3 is CASSKGAREFF. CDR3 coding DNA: TGTGCCAGCAGCAAAGGGGCTAGAGAGTTTTTT.

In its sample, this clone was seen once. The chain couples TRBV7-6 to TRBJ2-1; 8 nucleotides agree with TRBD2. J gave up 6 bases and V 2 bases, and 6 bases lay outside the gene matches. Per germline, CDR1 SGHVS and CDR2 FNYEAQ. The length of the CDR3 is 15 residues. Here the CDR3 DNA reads TGTGCCAGCAGCTTAATCAGCGGGAGCGCCAATGAGCAGTTCTTC. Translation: CASSLISGSANEQFF.

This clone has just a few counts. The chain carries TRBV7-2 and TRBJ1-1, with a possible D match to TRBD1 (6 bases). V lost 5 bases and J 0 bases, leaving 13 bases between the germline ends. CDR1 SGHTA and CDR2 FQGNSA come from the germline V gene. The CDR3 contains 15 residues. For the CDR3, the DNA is TGTGCCAGCAGCCCACAGGGAAACATGAACACTGAAGCTTTCTTT. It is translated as CASSPQGNMNTEAFF.

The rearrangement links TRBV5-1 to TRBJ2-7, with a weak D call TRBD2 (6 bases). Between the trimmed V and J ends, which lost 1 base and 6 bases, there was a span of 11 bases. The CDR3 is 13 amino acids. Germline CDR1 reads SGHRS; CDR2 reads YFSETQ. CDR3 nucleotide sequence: TGCGCCAGCAGCTTGACAGCGACTAGCGAGCAGTACTTC. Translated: CASSLTATSEQYF. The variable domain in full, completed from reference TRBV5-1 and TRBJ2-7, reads KAGVTQTPRYLIKTRGQQVTLSCSPISGHRSVSWYQQTPGQGLQFLFEYFSETQRNKGNFPGRFSGRQFSNSRSEMNVSTLELGDSALYLCASSLTATSEQYFGPGTRLTVT.

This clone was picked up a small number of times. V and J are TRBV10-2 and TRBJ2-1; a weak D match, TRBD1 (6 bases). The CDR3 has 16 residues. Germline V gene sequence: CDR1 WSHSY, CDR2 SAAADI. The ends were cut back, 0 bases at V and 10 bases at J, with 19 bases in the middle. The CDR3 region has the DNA TGCGCCAGCAGTGAGTCAGGTGGGACACCCCGAAAGGAGCAGTTCTTC. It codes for CASSESGGTPRKEQFF.

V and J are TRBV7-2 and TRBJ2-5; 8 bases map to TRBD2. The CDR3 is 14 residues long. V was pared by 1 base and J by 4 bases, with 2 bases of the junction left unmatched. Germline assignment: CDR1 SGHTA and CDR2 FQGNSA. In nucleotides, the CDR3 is TGTGCCAGCAGCTTAGGACGGGGGGGAGAGACCCAGTACTTC. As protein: CASSLGRGGETQYF.

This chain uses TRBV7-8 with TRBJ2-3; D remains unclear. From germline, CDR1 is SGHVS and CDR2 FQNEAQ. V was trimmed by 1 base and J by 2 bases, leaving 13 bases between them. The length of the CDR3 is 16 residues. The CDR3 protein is CASSLGPSAHTDTQYF. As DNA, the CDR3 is TGTGCCAGCAGCTTAGGACCCAGCGCCCACACAGATACGCAGTATTTT.

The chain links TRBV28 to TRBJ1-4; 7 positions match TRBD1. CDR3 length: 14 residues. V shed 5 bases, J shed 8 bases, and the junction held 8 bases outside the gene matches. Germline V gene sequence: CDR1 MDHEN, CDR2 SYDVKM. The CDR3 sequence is CASSPRGAGEKLFF. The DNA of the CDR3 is TGTGCCAGCAGTCCCAGGGGGGCTGGCGAAAAACTGTTTTTT.

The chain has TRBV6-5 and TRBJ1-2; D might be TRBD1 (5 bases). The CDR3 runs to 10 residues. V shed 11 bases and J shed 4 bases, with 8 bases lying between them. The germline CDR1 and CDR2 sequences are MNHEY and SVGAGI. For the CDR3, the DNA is TGTGCCGACGGGGGCTATGGCTACACCTTC. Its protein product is CADGGYGYTF.

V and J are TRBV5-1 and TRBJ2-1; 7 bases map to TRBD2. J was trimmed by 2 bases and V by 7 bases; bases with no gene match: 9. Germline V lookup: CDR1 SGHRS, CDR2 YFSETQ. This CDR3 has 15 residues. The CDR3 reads CASGTQGLTYNEQFF. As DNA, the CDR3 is TGCGCCAGCGGAACTCAGGGACTAACCTACAATGAGCAGTTCTTC.

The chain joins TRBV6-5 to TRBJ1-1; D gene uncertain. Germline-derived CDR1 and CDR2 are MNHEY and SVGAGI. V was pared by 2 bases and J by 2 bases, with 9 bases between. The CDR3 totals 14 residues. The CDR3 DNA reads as TGTGCCAGCAGTTACCCGGGGATCAACACTGAAGCTTTCTTT. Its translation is CASSYPGINTEAFF.

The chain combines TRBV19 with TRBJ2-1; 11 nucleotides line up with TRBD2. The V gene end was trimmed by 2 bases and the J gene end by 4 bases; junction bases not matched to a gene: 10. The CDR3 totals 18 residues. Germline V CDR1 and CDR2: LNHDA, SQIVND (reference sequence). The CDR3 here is CASSIHPGLAGGYNEQFF. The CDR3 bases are TGTGCCAGTAGTATACACCCTGGATTAGCGGGAGGGTACAATGAGCAGTTCTTC.

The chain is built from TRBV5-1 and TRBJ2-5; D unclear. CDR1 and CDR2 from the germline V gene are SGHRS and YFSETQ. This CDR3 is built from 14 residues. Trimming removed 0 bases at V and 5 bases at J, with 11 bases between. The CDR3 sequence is CASSLAGLVETQYF. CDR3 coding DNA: TGCGCCAGCAGCTTGGCGGGTCTAGTGGAGACCCAGTACTTC.